The next 27 T cell receptor beta chains were all read from a single sample in a study of blood T cell repertoires in COVID-19. TCRdb's copy holds only in-frame clones and misses some; the assay was immunoSEQ multiplex PCR. Among around 230,000 clones listed, roughly 88% were seen once. Sequencing was done on a sample of peripheral blood. The source is a man aged 35-49 years with acute or convalescent COVID-19.

CDR3 amino acids: CAWSRQENQPQHF. CDR3 sequence (DNA): TGTGCCTGGAGCCGACAGGAAAATCAGCCCCAGCATTTT. This rearrangement joins TRBV30 to TRBJ1-5; D might be TRBD1 (6 bases). The CDR3 has 13 amino acids. Germline CDR1 reads GTSNPN; CDR2 reads SVGIG (reference sequence). Trimming removed 3 bases at V and 4 bases at J, with 10 bases between.

A single count supports this clone. This sample also contains other DNA sequences that code for the same CDR3. This chain uses TRBV7-9 with TRBJ2-3; D ambiguous. Per the germline V gene, CDR1 is SEHNR and CDR2 is FQNEAQ (reference sequence). V gave up 6 bases and J gave up 0 bases, with 4 bases separating them. The CDR3 extends over 12 amino acids. Here the CDR3 DNA reads TGTGCCAGCAGTTATAGCACAGATACGCAGTATTTT. Its translation: CASSYSTDTQYF.

The chain recombines TRBV2 with TRBJ1-5, with D possibly being TRBD1 (6 bases). The germline V gene has CDR1 SNHLY and CDR2 FYNNEI. V gave up 4 bases and J gave up 6 bases, with 16 bases separating them. This CDR3 has 15 residues. The CDR3 bases are TGTGCCAGCAGTGGAACAGGGCGCGGGGGTCAGCCCCAGCATTTT. Amino acids: CASSGTGRGGQPQHF.

This rearrangement joins TRBV9 to TRBJ2-1; D is unresolved. Trimming cost V 4 bases and J 0 bases, with 11 bases left between them. This CDR3 has 15 residues. Looked up from germline, CDR1 is SGDLS and CDR2 is YYNGEE. For the CDR3, the DNA is TGTGCCAGCAGCATGTTCCCTAGCTCCTACAATGAGCAGTTCTTC. This sequence encodes CASSMFPSSYNEQFF.

The chain uses TRBV2 and TRBJ1-5; D perhaps matches TRBD1 (6 bases). CDR1 SNHLY and CDR2 FYNNEI come from the germline V gene. The CDR3 length is 14 residues. With 6 bases removed from V and 3 bases from J, the gap between germline ends came to 12 bases. CDR3: CASSYRTDNQPQHF. Here the CDR3 DNA reads TGTGCCAGCAGCTACAGGACAGACAATCAGCCCCAGCATTTT.

The genes are TRBV20-1 and TRBJ2-5; 11 nucleotides match TRBD2. Trimming took 3 bases from V and 2 from J; bases not matched to a gene: 8. Germline CDR1 is DFQATT and CDR2 is SNEGSKA (reference sequence). The CDR3 length is 16 residues. The CDR3 region is CSASHPLAGGQETQYF. As DNA, the CDR3 is TGCAGTGCTAGTCATCCCCTAGCGGGAGGACAAGAGACCCAGTACTTC.

This clone was counted only a few times. The DNA of the CDR3 is TGCAGCGTTGAAGATCTCGTGACAGGGTCCTACAATGAGCAGTTCTTC. This sequence encodes CSVEDLVTGSYNEQFF. This chain uses TRBV29-1 with TRBJ2-1; 7 positions match TRBD1. V shed 0 bases and J 1 base; nucleotides not matched to a gene: 6. There are 16 residues in the CDR3. Germline loops: CDR1 SQVTM, CDR2 ANQGSEA.

The rearrangement uses TRBV24-1 and TRBJ2-1; TRBD1 aligns across 7 bases. This CDR3 contains 11 residues. CDR1 and CDR2 (germline): KGHDR, SFDVKD. V dropped 9 bases and J dropped 5; count of bases not matched to a gene: 0. This CDR3 reads CATGTDNEQFF. The DNA of the CDR3 is TGTGCCACCGGGACAGACAATGAGCAGTTCTTC.

The chain couples TRBV6-4 to TRBJ1-5, with D possibly matching TRBD1 (6 bases). Per the germline V gene, CDR1 is MRHNA and CDR2 is SNTAGT. CDR3 size: 13 residues. V gave up 4 bases and J gave up 7 bases, with 11 bases separating them. The CDR3, as DNA: TGTGCCAGCAGTGTCAACAGGGACCAGCCCCAGCATTTT. The encoded protein is CASSVNRDQPQHF.

The chain links TRBV28 to TRBJ2-1, with 9 positions matching TRBD2. Trimming at V came to 8 bases and at J to 4 bases, leaving 6 bases not matched to a gene. This CDR3 contains 14 residues. CDR1 MDHEN and CDR2 SYDVKM come from the germline V gene. CDR3 DNA sequence: TGTGCCAGCTGGGGGGCGGGAGGGTACAATGAGCAGTTCTTC. Translating gives CASWGAGGYNEQFF.

The chain employs TRBV7-2 and TRBJ1-1; D unresolved. CDR1 and CDR2 (germline): SGHTA, FQGNSA. This CDR3 is built from 10 residues. Trimming removed 4 bases at V and 8 bases at J, with 5 bases between. The CDR3 is CASSYSEAFF. DNA for the CDR3: TGTGCCAGCAGCTACAGCGAAGCTTTCTTT.

This clone was detected only a few times. This chain links TRBV4-3 with TRBJ1-1; possible D gene TRBD1, 6 bases. The CDR3 loop spans 14 amino acids. Looked up from germline, CDR1 is LGHNA and CDR2 is YSLEER. Between the trimmed V and J ends, which lost 0 bases and 9 bases, there was a span of 14 bases. CDR3 coding DNA: TGCGCCAGCAGCCAAGATATTGACAGGTCAAAAGCTTTCTTT. It encodes CASSQDIDRSKAFF.

The chain employs TRBV5-1 and TRBJ2-3; D possibly corresponds to TRBD1 (6 bases). V was cut by 3 bases and J by 2 bases, with 10 bases left in between. CDR3 length equals 14 residues. The germline CDR1 and CDR2 sequences are SGHRS and YFSETQ. For the CDR3, the DNA is TGCGCCAGCAGCTCCGGACAGTCCACAGATACGCAGTATTTT. It is translated as CASSSGQSTDTQYF.

The V gene is TRBV24-1, the J gene TRBJ2-1; D is uncertain. Germline CDR1 and CDR2: KGHDR and SFDVKD. The CDR3 totals 13 residues. The V and J ends lost 2 bases and 10 bases respectively, with 11 bases between them. CDR3: CATSDSVVEEQFF. DNA of the CDR3: TGTGCCACCAGTGATTCCGTGGTTGAGGAGCAGTTCTTC.

The chain has TRBV6-5 and TRBJ2-1; possibly TRBD1 for D (5 bases). The germline gives CDR1 MNHEY, CDR2 SVGAGI. CDR3 length: 15 amino acids. The V end was cut by 6 bases, the J end by 0 bases, with 12 bases between. The DNA for the CDR3 is TGTGCCAGCAGAGAGGACACGAGCTCCTACAATGAGCAGTTCTTC. As protein: CASREDTSSYNEQFF.

The rearrangement joins TRBV3-1 (or the pseudogene TRBV3-2) to TRBJ1-2; 9 bases match TRBD1. V was clipped by 1 base and J by 6 bases; unmatched bases: 0. The V gene's germline CDR1 is LGHDT and CDR2 YNNKEL (reference sequence). CDR3 length: 13 amino acids. Here the CDR3 DNA reads TGTGCCAGCAGCCAAGGGACAGGGGATGGCTACACCTTC. Translated: CASSQGTGDGYTF.

A few counts support this clone. This chain uses TRBV12-3 or TRBV12-4 with TRBJ2-7, with D hard to call. The CDR3 runs 11 residues. Between the trimmed V and J ends, which lost 5 bases and 3 bases, there was a span of 5 bases. The CDR3 sequence is CASSTVYEQYF. In DNA, the CDR3 is TGTGCCAGCAGTACTGTCTACGAGCAGTACTTC.

This rearrangement joins TRBV27 to TRBJ1-1, with unresolved D. V lost 3 bases and J lost 0, with 8 bases in between. The CDR3 consists of 14 residues. Per germline, CDR1 MNHEY and CDR2 SMNVEV (reference sequence). This CDR3 is CASSFGRLNTEAFF. CDR3 in DNA: TGTGCCAGCAGTTTCGGCAGGTTGAACACTGAAGCTTTCTTT.

The chain couples TRBV27 to TRBJ2-1, with 7 bases fitting TRBD2. In germline, CDR1 is MNHEY, CDR2 SMNVEV (reference sequence). The V and J ends lost 4 bases and 8 bases, in that order; junction bases with no gene match: 8. This CDR3 has 14 residues. The CDR3 DNA sequence: TGTGCCAGCAGTTCCAGCGGGGCCGTGGATGAGCAGTTCTTC. Its protein is CASSSSGAVDEQFF.

This clone was detected only once. The rearrangement joins TRBV11-3 to TRBJ2-3; tentative D call: TRBD2 (6 bases). With 8 bases removed from V and 0 bases from J, the gap between germline ends came to 6 bases. The germline gives CDR1 SGHNT, CDR2 YENEEA. This CDR3 is built from 12 residues. The CDR3 DNA is TGTGCCAGCCGGGGGAGCACAGATACGCAGTATTTT. Translating gives CASRGSTDTQYF. The full variable domain, in which reference TRBV11-3 and TRBJ2-3 provide the parts outside the CDR3, is EAGVVQSPRYKIIEKKQPVAFWCNPISGHNTLYWYLQNLGQGPELLIRYENEEAVDDSQLPKDRFSAERLKGVDSTLKIQPAELGDSAVYLCASRGSTDTQYFGPGTRLTVL.

The chain uses TRBV5-6 and TRBJ1-1; D remains ambiguous. The V end lost 0 bases, the J end lost 12 bases, and 18 bases lay between the germline ends. The germline V gene encodes CDR1 SGHDT and CDR2 YYEEEE. The CDR3 contains 14 residues. CDR3 in amino acids: CASSLALWAAETFF. In DNA, the CDR3 is TGTGCCAGCAGCTTGGCCCTCTGGGCAGCCGAAACTTTCTTT.

The rearrangement uses TRBV10-3 and TRBJ2-2; 9 positions agree with TRBD2. The CDR3 is made up of 17 amino acids. J was trimmed by 5 bases and V by 3 bases; bases with no gene match: 10. CDR1 ENHRY and CDR2 SYGVKD come from the germline V gene. In nucleotides, the CDR3 is TGTGCCATCAGTGATCTGAGACCGGGACTAGCAACCGGGGAGCTGTTTTTT. This codes for CAISDLRPGLATGELFF.

This clone was observed a few times. The chain joins TRBV5-8 to TRBJ1-6; 12 nucleotides match TRBD1. The CDR3 runs 15 residues. J was trimmed by 11 bases and V by 3 bases; bases with no gene match: 6. CDR1 and CDR2 (germline): SGHTS, YDEGEE. The CDR3 region is CASSWRGTGGPPLHF. The CDR3 DNA reads as TGTGCCAGCAGCTGGAGGGGGACAGGGGGCCCACCCCTCCACTTT.

The chain recombines TRBV3-1 (or the pseudogene TRBV3-2) with TRBJ2-3, with 9 bases identical to TRBD2. The V and J ends lost 4 bases and 4 bases, in that order; junction bases with no gene match: 9. Germline V gene sequence: CDR1 LGHDT, CDR2 YNNKEL (reference sequence). The CDR3 covers 16 residues. CDR3 residues: CASSPVAGVGSDTQYF. The CDR3 DNA reads TGTGCCAGCAGCCCGGTAGCGGGAGTTGGTTCAGATACGCAGTATTTT.

J is TRBJ2-2 and V is TRBV3-1 (or the pseudogene TRBV3-2); D is ambiguous. Germline V gene lookup returns CDR1 LGHDT and CDR2 YNNKEL (reference sequence). This CDR3 is built from 13 residues. Trimming cost V 1 base and J 7 bases, with 7 bases left between them. The CDR3, as DNA: TGTGCCAGCAGCCAAGTAGATATCGGGGAGCTGTTTTTT. It specifies CASSQVDIGELFF.

The genes are TRBV6-5 and TRBJ2-5; 11 bases fit TRBD2. V gave up 6 bases and J gave up 5 bases; unmatched junction bases: 8. Germline V gives CDR1 MNHEY, CDR2 SVGAGI. The CDR3 is 15 residues long. CDR3 region: CASRIAGGPRETQYF. DNA of the CDR3: TGTGCCAGCAGGATAGCGGGAGGGCCACGTGAGACCCAGTACTTC.

The chain couples TRBV11-2 to TRBJ1-6, with 7 bases aligning to TRBD1. The CDR3 runs to 16 residues. Germline assignment: CDR1 SGHAT and CDR2 FQNNGV. The trim removed 5 bases at V and 10 bases at J, leaving 14 bases unmatched. The CDR3 reads CASSPQPTGTGSPLHF. Here the CDR3 DNA reads TGTGCCAGCAGCCCACAACCGACAGGGACCGGATCACCCCTCCACTTT.